The 10 T cell receptor beta chains below come from one sample, sequenced in a study of beta chain features in type 1 diabetes (dated 2018 in TCRdb). Library generation was performed with the immunoSEQ multiplex PCR assay. The High Capacity cDNA Reverse Transcription Kit was used to reverse transcribe all of the isolated RNA, meaning that expressed TCRB transcripts were what got sequenced. What TCRdb holds here is the immuneACCESS table cut down to in-frame rearrangements. Part of the clones is not present; checked against another copy, under half of the missing clones reflect an unresolved V gene, and the others are unexplained. In this sample the table shows a few hundred thousand clones, over 12% of which occur a single time. Roughly 0.017% of the sample comes from the top ten. The sample was naive CD4+ T cells from blood. The cell subset or site label for this specimen denotes: true naive CD4+ T cells. The receptors were gathered from a woman under 30 in good health.

A few counts support this clone. The CDR3 reads CAWRLTGGGEKLFF. The CDR3 bases are TGTGCCTGGAGGCTGACAGGGGGCGGTGAAAAACTGTTTTTT. The chain has TRBV30 and TRBJ1-4; 10 nucleotides match TRBD1. Per germline, CDR1 GTSNPN and CDR2 SVGIG (reference sequence). The CDR3 runs 14 residues. V lost 3 bases and J lost 7; bases outside the gene matches: 5.

This clone turned up a few times. This sequence joins TRBV10-3 and TRBJ2-7; TRBD2 matches 8 bases. Germline CDR1 and CDR2: ENHRY and SYGVKD. The CDR3 has 13 amino acids. V shed 4 bases, J shed 1 base, and the junction held 0 bases outside the gene matches. The CDR3 DNA follows: TGTGCCATCAGTGCGGGGGGGTCCTACGAGCAGTACTTC. Amino acids: CAISAGGSYEQYF.

The sample holds a few counts of this clone. The genes are TRBV25-1 and TRBJ2-2, with D perhaps TRBD2 (5 bases). Deletions cut 3 bases from V and 4 bases from J, with 15 bases between. CDR1 MGHDK and CDR2 SYGVNS come from the germline V gene. The CDR3 consists of 16 residues. This CDR3 is CASSEMGRGSTGELFF. DNA for the CDR3: TGTGCCAGCAGTGAGATGGGTCGGGGTAGCACCGGGGAGCTGTTTTTT.

In its sample, this clone was seen a few times. This rearrangement joins TRBV5-1 to TRBJ2-2; D is possibly TRBD2 (6 bases). The CDR3 contains 14 residues. The germline V gene has CDR1 SGHRS and CDR2 YFSETQ. Trimming shortened V by 4 bases and J by 9 bases, and 16 bases separated the two germline ends. The CDR3 nucleotides are TGCGCCAGCAGCGGTGCTGGAGGGCTCCGGGAGCTGTTTTTT. This gives the protein CASSGAGGLRELFF. The full variable domain, in which reference TRBV5-1 and TRBJ2-2 provide the parts outside the CDR3, is KAGVTQTPRYLIKTRGQQVTLSCSPISGHRSVSWYQQTPGQGLQFLFEYFSETQRNKGNFPGRFSGRQFSNSRSEMNVSTLELGDSALYLCASSGAGGLRELFFGEGSRLTVL.

This chain links TRBV5-6 with TRBJ2-1, with TRBD1 matching over 9 bases. The CDR3 has 16 amino acids. V was clipped by 4 bases and J by 3 bases; unmatched bases: 8. Germline lookup yields CDR1 SGHDT and CDR2 YYEEEE. The CDR3 sequence: CASSLYRGRLYNEQFF. CDR3 sequence (DNA): TGTGCCAGCAGCCTTTACAGGGGGCGTCTCTACAATGAGCAGTTCTTC.

V is TRBV7-2 and J is TRBJ2-7; possible D gene TRBD1, 6 bases. CDR3 length: 15 residues. The germline V gene encodes CDR1 SGHTA and CDR2 FQGNSA. Trimming took off 5 bases at V and 0 bases at J, with 14 bases between the two ends. The CDR3 spells CASSRTVSSSYEQYF. The CDR3 nucleotides read TGTGCCAGCAGCCGGACAGTATCCTCCTCCTACGAGCAGTACTTC.

V gene TRBV7-8 combines with J gene TRBJ2-5, with a weak D call TRBD2 (5 bases). CDR1 is SGHVS, CDR2 FQNEAQ, per germline. V shed 5 bases and J shed 5 bases, with 15 bases lying between them. This CDR3 spans 14 amino acids. Here the CDR3 reads CASSPRIAHETQYF. CDR3 bases: TGTGCCAGCAGCCCGCGGATAGCGCATGAGACCCAGTACTTC.

This clone occurred a few times. V gene TRBV28 combines with J gene TRBJ2-1; 7 nucleotides line up with TRBD1. The germline gives CDR1 MDHEN, CDR2 SYDVKM. This CDR3 comprises 12 residues. Germline trimming cut 3 bases from V and 12 bases from J; bases unmatched to any gene: 5. The chain's CDR3 is CASSFRQGRQFF. CDR3 bases: TGTGCCAGCAGTTTCAGACAGGGACGGCAGTTCTTC.

This clone has only a few counts. The V gene is TRBV7-9, the J gene TRBJ2-2, with D uncertain. Looked up from germline, CDR1 is SEHNR and CDR2 is FQNEAQ (reference sequence). The V and J ends lost 5 bases and 3 bases respectively, with 4 bases between them. The CDR3 sequence is 12 residues long. Here the CDR3 DNA reads TGTGCCAGCAGCCCCGACACCGGGGAGCTGTTTTTT. Its translation: CASSPDTGELFF.

This clone was counted a few times. The genes are TRBV5-4 and TRBJ1-4; 8 bases are a match to TRBD1. The ends lost 4 bases at V and 4 bases at J; junction bases unmatched: 3. The V gene's germline CDR1 is SGHNT and CDR2 YYREEE (reference sequence). The CDR3 has 14 amino acids. This chain's CDR3 is CASSRGQDNEKLFF. In nucleotides, the CDR3 is TGTGCCAGCAGCCGGGGACAGGATAATGAAAAACTGTTTTTT.